This T cell receptor (beta chain) was retrieved from a study of T cells in Graves' hyperthyroidism and ophthalmopathy. Study summary: Peripheral blood specimens were obtained at initial diagnosis, prior to any treatment.

Amplified TCR beta CDR3 regions came from RNA transcripts. With the HTBI primer set, the TCR CDR3 went through a first round of RT-PCR. Using its own MiXCR run on the multiplex PCR reads, TCRdb lists one record per CDR3 protein. Of around 420,000 distinct CDR3 sequences in the sample, approximately 15% were seen once. Trimming removed 5 bases from V and 4 bases from J, with 11 bases in between. CDR3 length: 13 amino acids. Per germline, CDR1 MDHEN and CDR2 SYDVKM. Sequences were obtained from blood. This receptor was taken from a woman under 30 with Graves' hyperthyroidism. The chain recombines TRBV28 with TRBJ1-2; tentatively, D is TRBD1 (5 bases). CDR3 nucleotide sequence: TGTGCCAGCAGTAATTGGGGGATCTATGGCTACACCTTC. It specifies CASSNWGIYGYTF.